The rows below give T cell receptor beta chains drawn from one sample of a study of T cell repertoires in cytomegalovirus infection. TCRdb independently ran MiXCR on the reads; one entry per CDR3 protein. The profile shows 200,000 or so distinct CDR3 sequences, approximately 19% of them singletons. Sequenced input: PBMCs. The origin of the receptors is a human donor in good health (CMV status not recorded). Some clones in this sample may be carry-over from other donors' samples. The CDR3 runs from the conserved cysteine through the conserved F or W. Each record gives: V gene, clone size, J gene, CDR3 length, D gene, CDR3 protein, CDR3 DNA. D genes are given only for firm matches. The size of a clone is reported for some rows only, either as once, few or many, or as a class for expanded clones.

TRBV28,few,TRBJ1-3,13,.,CASTRGGGNTIYF,TGTGCCAGCACCCGGGGGGGCGGAAACACCATATATTTT
TRBV20-1,few,TRBJ1-2,13,.,CSANKKGNYGYTF,TGCAGTGCAAATAAAAAGGGGAACTATGGCTACACCTTC
TRBV7-9,many,TRBJ2-1,14,.,CASSLGESYNEQFF,TGTGCCAGCAGCTTGGGGGAGTCCTACAATGAGCAGTTCTTC
TRBV5-1,.,TRBJ1-2,15,.,CASSWAGTENYGYTF,TGCGCCAGCAGCTGGGCCGGGACTGAGAACTATGGCTACACCTTC
TRBV20-1,many,TRBJ1-4,14,.,CSARNRATNEKLFF,TGCAGTGCTAGAAACAGGGCAACTAATGAAAAACTGTTTTTT
TRBV28,few,TRBJ1-5,13,.,CASSQGRNQPQHF,TGTGCCAGCAGCCAGGGTCGGAATCAGCCCCAGCATTTT
TRBV5-1,many,TRBJ2-1,14,.,CASSLEGSGGSKFF,TGCGCCAGCAGCTTGGAGGGGAGTGGAGGCAGTAAGTTCTTC
TRBV25-1,.,TRBJ1-4,12,.,CAGLRAGEKLFF,TGTGCCGGCTTGAGGGCTGGAGAAAAACTGTTTTTT
TRBV6-1,many,TRBJ2-5,15,TRBD2,CASSEASGTQETQYF,TGTGCCAGCAGTGAGGCTAGCGGGACTCAAGAGACCCAGTACTTC
TRBV4-1,.,TRBJ2-2,15,.,CASGGEGTNTGELFF,TGTGCCAGCGGAGGTGAGGGGACGAACACCGGGGAGCTGTTTTTT
TRBV7-2,few,TRBJ1-5,16,.,CASSLARNGQHQPQHF,TGTGCCAGCAGCTTAGCGCGGAACGGACAGCATCAGCCCCAGCATTTT
TRBV20-1,.,TRBJ2-7,14,.,CSAREGSGVSEQYF,TGCAGTGCTAGAGAAGGTTCGGGAGTCTCCGAGCAGTACTTC
TRBV6-1,.,TRBJ1-1,15,.,CASSDKGGRSTEAFF,TGTGCCAGCAGTGATAAAGGGGGGCGAAGCACTGAAGCTTTCTTT
TRBV5-1,.,TRBJ2-3,15,TRBD2,CASSYLAGEADTQYF,TGCGCCAGCAGCTACCTAGCGGGAGAGGCGGATACGCAGTATTTT
TRBV23-1,.,TRBJ1-5,21,.,CASSPSLGSGSRINSNQPQHF,TGCGCCAGCAGCCCCAGCCTGGGTTCGGGGTCCCGAATTAATAGCAATCAGCCCCAGCATTTT
TRBV7-2,many,TRBJ2-7,12,.,CASSTGGGEQYF,TGTGCCAGCAGCACAGGGGGGGGCGAGCAGTACTTC
TRBV7-3,few,TRBJ2-1,16,TRBD2,CASSAGGLAGSREQFF,TGTGCCAGCAGCGCGGGAGGGCTAGCGGGCTCGAGGGAGCAGTTCTTC